What follows describes a single TCR beta chain. Repertoires were generated with immunoSEQ multiplex PCR, while TCRdb's copy carries only in-frame clones and drops some. The table records 77,000 or so clones, more than 90% of them present only once. The source of the sample is a study of technical replicates of blood from a handful of donors. This CDR3 contains 16 residues. Germline V CDR1 and CDR2: SGHKS, YYEKEE (reference sequence). V shed 3 bases and J shed 2 bases, with 15 bases lying between them. This chain uses TRBV5-5 with TRBJ1-5, with D tentatively TRBD1 (6 bases). The receptor was derived from a human donor in good health. The sequenced material came from T cells isolated from PBMCs. Here the CDR3 reads CASSSDSPSGNQPQHF. CDR3 coding DNA: TGTGCCAGCAGCTCGGACAGCCCGTCTGGCAATCAGCCCCAGCATTTT. Looking up the rest from reference TRBV5-5 and TRBJ1-5 gives the full variable domain: DAGVTQSPTHLIKTRGQQVTLRCSPISGHKSVSWYQQVLGQGPQFIFQYYEKEERGRGNFPDRFSARQFPNYSSELNVNALLLGDSALYLCASSSDSPSGNQPQHFGDGTRLSIL.